This T cell receptor (beta chain) was documented in a study of T cells expressing NK-cell markers. Study as a whole: Seven donors tested HCMV-seropositive and one tested seronegative among the eight sequenced. Findings of the study overall: Researchers report these clonotypes also headed the CD3+CD56-NKG2C+ fraction in four donors. Roughly six donors showed dominant NKG2C+ clonotypes comprising roughly 1.0-7.5% of their CD8+ T cells.

Germline values: CDR1 SGHTA, CDR2 FQGNSA. The CDR3 loop spans 17 amino acids. As regards this clonotype: Its antigen is unidentified.

UMIs accompanied the 5'RACE template switching by which TCR beta cDNA was made. TCRdb re-called the 5' RACE reads; every CDR3 protein appears as one record, without DNA. This sample contains 350,000 to 500,000 distinct CDR3 sequences. The clonotype originates from a woman between 18 and 69 years old in good health. The V gene is TRBV7-2, the J gene TRBJ2-7; checking the TCRdb D call of TRBD2 is not possible without DNA. Specimen: blood T cells: a sorted CD56 or NKG2C T cell subset, CD4+ or CD8+ T cells, or bulk PBMC T cells (not recorded which). The CDR3 sequence is CASSLARTSGSGYEQYF.